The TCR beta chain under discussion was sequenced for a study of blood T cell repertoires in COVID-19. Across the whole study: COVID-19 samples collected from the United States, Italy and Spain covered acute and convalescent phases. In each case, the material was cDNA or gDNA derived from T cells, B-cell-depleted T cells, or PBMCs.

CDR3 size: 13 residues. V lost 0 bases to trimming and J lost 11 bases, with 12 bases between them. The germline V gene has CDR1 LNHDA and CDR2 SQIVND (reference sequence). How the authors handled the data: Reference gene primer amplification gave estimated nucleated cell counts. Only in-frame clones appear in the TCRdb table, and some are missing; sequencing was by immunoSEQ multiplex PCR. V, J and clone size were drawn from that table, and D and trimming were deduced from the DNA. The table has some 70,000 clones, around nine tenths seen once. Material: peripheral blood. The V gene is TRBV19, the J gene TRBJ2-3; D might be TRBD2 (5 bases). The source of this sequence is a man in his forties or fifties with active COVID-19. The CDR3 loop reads CASSIEAAGKQYF. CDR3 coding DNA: TGTGCCAGTAGTATAGAGGCAGCCGGGAAGCAGTATTTT.